The clone carrying this TCR beta chain has only a few counts. Its antigen is undetermined. The data belong to a study of regulatory T cells in long-lasting Graves disease. Regarding the study as a whole: Tissue studied was limited to peripheral blood, excluding thyroid tissue. TRBV28 was favored in persistent disease, as were TRBJ1-2 and TRBJ2-5.

CDR1 and CDR2 (germline): WNHNN, SYGVQD (reference sequence). V shed 11 bases and J shed 4 bases, with 14 bases lying between them. The CDR3 is made up of 12 amino acids. iRepertoire HTBI primers and Arm-PCR of CDR3 regions built TCR beta libraries. TCRdb passed the multiplex PCR reads through MiXCR, listing each CDR3 protein once. The table lists about 620,000 distinct CDR3 sequences, 15% to 20% of them singletons, with 18% in the top ten. Time point reported: newly diagnosed GD, antithyroid drugs for less than 3 months. PBMC RNA served as the TCR library source. The sample was also linked to a second study, of T cells in Graves' hyperthyroidism and ophthalmopathy. This second report adds: Any patient presenting with uncontrolled infection, other autoimmune disease, pregnancy or lactation was left out.

The rearrangement uses TRBV10-1 and TRBJ1-2; no clear D. The clonotype was recovered from a woman in her 30s with Graves disease. The specimen comprised peripheral blood mononuclear cells (PBMCs), sampled at new diagnosis, from a patient treated with antithyroid drugs. The CDR3 DNA is TGCGCCCCCACGTGGACCGGCTATGGCTACACCTTC. Translated: CAPTWTGYGYTF.